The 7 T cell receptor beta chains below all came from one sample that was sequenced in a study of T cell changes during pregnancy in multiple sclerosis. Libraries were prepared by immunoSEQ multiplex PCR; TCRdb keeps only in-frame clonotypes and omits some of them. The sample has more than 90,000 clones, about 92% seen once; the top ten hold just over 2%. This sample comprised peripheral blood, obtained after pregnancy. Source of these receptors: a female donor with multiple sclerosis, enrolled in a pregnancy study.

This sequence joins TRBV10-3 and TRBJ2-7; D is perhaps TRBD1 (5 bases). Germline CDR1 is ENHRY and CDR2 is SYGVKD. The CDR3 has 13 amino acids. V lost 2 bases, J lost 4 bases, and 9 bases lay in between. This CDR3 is CAISEKGKYEQYF. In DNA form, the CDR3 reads TGTGCCATCAGTGAGAAGGGGAAGTACGAGCAGTACTTC.

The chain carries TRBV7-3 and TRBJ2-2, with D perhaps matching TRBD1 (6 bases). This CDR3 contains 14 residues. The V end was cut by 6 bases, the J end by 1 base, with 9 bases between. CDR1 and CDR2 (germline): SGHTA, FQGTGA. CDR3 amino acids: CASRGQMNTGELFF. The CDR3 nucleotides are TGTGCCAGCAGAGGACAGATGAACACCGGGGAGCTGTTTTTT.

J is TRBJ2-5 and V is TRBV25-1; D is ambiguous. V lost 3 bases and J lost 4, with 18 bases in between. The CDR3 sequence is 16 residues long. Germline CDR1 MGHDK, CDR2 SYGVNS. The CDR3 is CASSDSGPRKRETQYF. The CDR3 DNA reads TGTGCCAGCAGTGATAGTGGGCCCCGCAAGAGAGAGACCCAGTACTTC.

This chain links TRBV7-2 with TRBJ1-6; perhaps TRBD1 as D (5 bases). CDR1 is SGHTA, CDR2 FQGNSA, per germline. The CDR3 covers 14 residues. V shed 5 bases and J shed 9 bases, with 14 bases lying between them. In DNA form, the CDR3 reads TGTGCCAGCAGCCTACAAAACGGGGGTTCACCCCTCCACTTT. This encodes CASSLQNGGSPLHF.

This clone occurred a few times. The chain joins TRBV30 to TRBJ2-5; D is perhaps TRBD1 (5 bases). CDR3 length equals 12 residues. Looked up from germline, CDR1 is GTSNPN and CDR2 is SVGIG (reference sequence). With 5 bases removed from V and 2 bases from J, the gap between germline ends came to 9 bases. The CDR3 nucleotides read TGTGCCTGGGGGGCAGGGCAAGAGACCCAGTACTTC. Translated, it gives CAWGAGQETQYF.

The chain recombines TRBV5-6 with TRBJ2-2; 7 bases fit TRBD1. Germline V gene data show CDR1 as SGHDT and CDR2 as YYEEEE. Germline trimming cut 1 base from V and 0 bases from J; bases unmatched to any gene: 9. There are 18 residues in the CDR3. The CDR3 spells CASSLLAGGYANTGELFF. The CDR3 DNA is TGTGCCAGCAGCTTGTTGGCAGGGGGATACGCGAACACCGGGGAGCTGTTTTTT. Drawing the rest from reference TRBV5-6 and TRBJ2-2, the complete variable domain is DAGVTQSPTHLIKTRGQQVTLRCSPKSGHDTVSWYQQALGQGPQFIFQYYEEEERQRGNFPDRFSGHQFPNYSSELNVNALLLGDSALYLCASSLLAGGYANTGELFFGEGSRLTVL.

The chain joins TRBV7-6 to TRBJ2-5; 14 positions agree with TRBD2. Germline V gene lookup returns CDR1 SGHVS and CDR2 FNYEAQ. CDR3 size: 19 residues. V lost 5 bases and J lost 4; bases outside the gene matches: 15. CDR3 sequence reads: CASSAGLAGGGGSRETQYF. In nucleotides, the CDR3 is TGTGCCAGCAGCGCCGGACTAGCGGGAGGAGGTGGTTCAAGAGAGACCCAGTACTTC.